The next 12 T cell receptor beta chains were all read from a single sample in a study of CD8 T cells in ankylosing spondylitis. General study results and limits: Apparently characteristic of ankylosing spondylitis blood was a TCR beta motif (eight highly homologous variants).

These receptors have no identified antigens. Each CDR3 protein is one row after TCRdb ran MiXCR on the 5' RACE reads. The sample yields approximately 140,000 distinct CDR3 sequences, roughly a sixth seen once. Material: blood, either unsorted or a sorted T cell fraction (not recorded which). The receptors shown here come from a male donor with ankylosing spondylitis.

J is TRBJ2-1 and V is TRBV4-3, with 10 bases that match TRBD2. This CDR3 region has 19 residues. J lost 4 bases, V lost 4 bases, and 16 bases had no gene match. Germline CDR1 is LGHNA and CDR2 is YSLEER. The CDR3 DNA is TGCGCCAGCAGCCGCAAAGCGGGGGGGTTCGAAGGTCTATACAATGAGCAGTTCTTC. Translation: CASSRKAGGFEGLYNEQFF.

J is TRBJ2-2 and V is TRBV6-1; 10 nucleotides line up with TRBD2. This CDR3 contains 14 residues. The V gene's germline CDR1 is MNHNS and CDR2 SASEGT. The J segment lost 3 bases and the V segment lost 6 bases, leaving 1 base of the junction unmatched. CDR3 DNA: TGTGCCAGCAGAGGGACTAGCGACACCGGGGAGCTGTTTTTT. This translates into CASRGTSDTGELFF.

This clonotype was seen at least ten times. The CDR3 reads CSVEQGHSYEQYF. The CDR3 DNA is TGCAGCGTGGAACAGGGCCACTCCTACGAGCAGTACTTC. The V gene is TRBV29-1, the J gene TRBJ2-7; D is perhaps TRBD1 (6 bases). This CDR3 spans 13 amino acids. With 6 bases removed from V and 0 bases from J, the gap between germline ends came to 12 bases. Per the germline V gene, CDR1 is SQVTM and CDR2 is ANQGSEA.

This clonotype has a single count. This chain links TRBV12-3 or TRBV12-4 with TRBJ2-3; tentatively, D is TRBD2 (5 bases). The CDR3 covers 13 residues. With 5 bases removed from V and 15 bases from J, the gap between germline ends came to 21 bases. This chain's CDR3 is CASSRLGGDVGYF. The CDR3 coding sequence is TGTGCCAGCAGTCGTTTAGGAGGAGACGTAGGTTATTTT.

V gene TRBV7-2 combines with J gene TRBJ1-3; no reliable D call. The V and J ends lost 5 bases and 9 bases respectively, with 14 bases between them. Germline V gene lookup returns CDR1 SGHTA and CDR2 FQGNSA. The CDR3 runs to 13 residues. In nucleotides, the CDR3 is TGTGCCAGCAGCCCTACCCGGTTCGGCACCATATATTTT. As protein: CASSPTRFGTIYF.

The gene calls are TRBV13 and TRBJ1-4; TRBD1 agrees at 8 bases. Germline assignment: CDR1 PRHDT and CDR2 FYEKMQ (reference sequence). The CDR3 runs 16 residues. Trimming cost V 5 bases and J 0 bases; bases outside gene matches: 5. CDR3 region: CASSPGQGATNEKLFF. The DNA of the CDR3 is TGTGCCAGCAGCCCCGGACAGGGAGCAACTAATGAAAAACTGTTTTTT.

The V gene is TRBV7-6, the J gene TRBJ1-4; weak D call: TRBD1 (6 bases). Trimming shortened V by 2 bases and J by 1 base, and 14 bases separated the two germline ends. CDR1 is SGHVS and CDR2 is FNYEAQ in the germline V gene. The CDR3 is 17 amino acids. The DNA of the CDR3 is TGTGCCAGCAGCTTACGTCCGACAGGTGGAACTAATGAAAAACTGTTTTTT. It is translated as CASSLRPTGGTNEKLFF. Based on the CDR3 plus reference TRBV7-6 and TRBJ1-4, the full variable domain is GAGVSQSPRYKVTKRGQDVALRCDPISGHVSLYWYRQALGQGPEFLTYFNYEAQQDKSGLPNDRFSAERPEGSISTLTIQRTEQRDSAMYRCASSLRPTGGTNEKLFFGSGTQLSVL.

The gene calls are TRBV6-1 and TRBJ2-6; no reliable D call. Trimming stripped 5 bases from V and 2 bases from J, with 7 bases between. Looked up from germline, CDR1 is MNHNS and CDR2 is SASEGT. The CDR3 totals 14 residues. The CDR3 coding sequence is TGTGCCAGCAGTCCCTGGGCTGGGGCCAACGTCCTGACTTTC. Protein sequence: CASSPWAGANVLTF.

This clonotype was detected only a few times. Here the CDR3 DNA reads TGTGCCATCAGTGTACAGGGGGGATTCGACGAGCAGTACTTC. It encodes CAISVQGGFDEQYF. This chain links TRBV10-3 with TRBJ2-7, with 8 bases lining up with TRBD1. CDR3 length: 14 residues. V lost 4 bases to trimming and J lost 5 bases; unmatched junction nucleotides: 7. The germline gives CDR1 ENHRY, CDR2 SYGVKD.

DNA of the CDR3: TGTGCCAGCACTTTACTAGCGGGAGTAAACGAGCAGTACTTC. This encodes CASTLLAGVNEQYF. The V gene is TRBV11-2, the J gene TRBJ2-7, with 11 bases matching TRBD2. The CDR3 sequence is 14 residues long. The ends lost 7 bases at V and 5 bases at J; junction bases unmatched: 7. Germline-derived CDR1 and CDR2 are SGHAT and FQNNGV.

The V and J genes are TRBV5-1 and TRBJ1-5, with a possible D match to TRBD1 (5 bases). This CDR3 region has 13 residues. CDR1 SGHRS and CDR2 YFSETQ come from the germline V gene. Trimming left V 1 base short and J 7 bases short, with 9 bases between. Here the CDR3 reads CASSLRGEQPQHF. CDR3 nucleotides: TGCGCCAGCAGCTTGCGAGGGGAACAGCCCCAGCATTTT.

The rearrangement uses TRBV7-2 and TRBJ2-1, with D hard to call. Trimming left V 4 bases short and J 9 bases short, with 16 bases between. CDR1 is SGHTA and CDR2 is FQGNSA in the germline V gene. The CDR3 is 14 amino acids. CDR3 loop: CASSSWALDREQFF. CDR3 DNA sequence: TGTGCCAGCAGCTCATGGGCCCTTGATCGTGAGCAGTTCTTC. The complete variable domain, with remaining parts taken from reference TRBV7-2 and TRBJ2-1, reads GAGVSQSPSNKVTEKGKDVELRCDPISGHTALYWYRQSLGQGLEFLIYFQGNSAPDKSGLPSDRFSAERTGGSVSTLTIQRTQQEDSAVYLCASSSWALDREQFFGPGTRLTVL.